The clone carrying this TCR beta chain was counted at least ten times. No antigen is known for it. Investigators prepared the TCR beta libraries by applying iRepertoire HTBI primers and Arm-PCR of CDR3 regions. A single record per CDR3 protein comes from TCRdb applying MiXCR to the multiplex PCR reads. The data hold roughly 430,000 distinct CDR3 sequences, with about a sixth observed a single time. Time point here: newly diagnosed GD, antithyroid drugs for less than 3 months. RNA isolated from PBMCs was used to make the TCR library. A blood draw put around 9.1 milliliters of peripheral blood into EDTA tubes. The data were obtained in a study of regulatory T cells in long-lasting Graves disease. Study conclusions and caveats: Persistent disease preferred TRBV28, TRBJ1-2 and TRBJ2-5.

The ends lost 2 bases at V and 6 bases at J; junction bases unmatched: 5. CDR1 KGHSH and CDR2 LQKENI come from the germline V gene. The CDR3 covers 14 residues. This sample also appeared in a second study, on T cells in Graves' hyperthyroidism and ophthalmopathy.

Sequencing used peripheral blood mononuclear cells (PBMCs), obtained at new diagnosis, from a patient treated with antithyroid drugs. The rearrangement uses TRBV18 and TRBJ1-2, with 8 bases aligning to TRBD1. The receptor comes from a woman in her twenties or thirties with Graves disease. The CDR3, as DNA: TGTGCCAGCTCACCAGCAGGACAGGGTGATGGCTACACCTTC. Amino acids: CASSPAGQGDGYTF.